This T cell receptor beta chain was sequenced for a study of T cells in Graves' hyperthyroidism and ophthalmopathy. Notes on the study in general: Blood shared most expanded thyroid clonotypes above 0.001.

Together with thyroid ultrasound, orbital computed tomography, serum thyroxine and TRAb, clinical symptoms were used for diagnoses. This clonotype was picked up one time. Antigen: not known. Germline CDR1 and CDR2: DFQATT and SNEGSKA (reference sequence). The CDR3 has 13 amino acids. V lost 3 bases, J lost 6 bases, and 13 bases lay in between. Amplification yielded TCR beta CDR3 regions, with RNA transcripts as the source. In the first-round RT-PCR of the TCR CDR3, the HTBI primer set was used. Each CDR3 protein gets one entry after TCRdb re-called the multiplex PCR reads with MiXCR. The table has around 600,000 distinct CDR3 sequences, approximately 42% seen once.

This rearrangement joins TRBV20-1 to TRBJ2-3, with no clear D. This sequence was found in an adult man with Graves' disease, either hyperthyroidism or ophthalmopathy (not recorded which). Material: peripheral blood or thyroid tissue (not recorded which). The DNA for the CDR3 is TGCAGTGCTAGTAAAGGGCGTTGGGATACGCAGTATTTT. Translated, it gives CSASKGRWDTQYF.